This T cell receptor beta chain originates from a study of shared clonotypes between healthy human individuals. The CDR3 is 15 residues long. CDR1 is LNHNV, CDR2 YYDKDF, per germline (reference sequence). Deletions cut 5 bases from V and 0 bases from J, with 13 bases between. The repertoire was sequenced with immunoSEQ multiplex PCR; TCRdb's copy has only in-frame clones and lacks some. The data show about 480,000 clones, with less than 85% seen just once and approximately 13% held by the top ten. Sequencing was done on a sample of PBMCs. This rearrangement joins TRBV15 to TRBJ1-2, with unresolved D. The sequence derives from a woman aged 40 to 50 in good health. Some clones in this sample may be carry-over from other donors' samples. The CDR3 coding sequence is TGTGCCACCAGCCCCCGCGGTGGTGCTAACTATGGCTACACCTTC. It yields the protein CATSPRGGANYGYTF.